This note documents a single T cell receptor (beta chain) sequence. The data originate from a study of blood T cell repertoires in COVID-19. Study background: Collection of acute and convalescent COVID-19 samples took place in the United States, Italy and Spain. T cells, B-cell-depleted T cells, or PBMCs supplied cDNA or gDNA.

In the original processing: How many nucleated cells were present was estimated from reference gene primer amplification. Sequenced by immunoSEQ multiplex PCR; TCRdb stores in-frame clones only, minus some. V and J calls and clone size are given by that table; D and trimming were obtained from the DNA. Among more than 250,000 clones listed, 83% were seen once. CDR3 length: 17 amino acids. The ends lost 2 bases at V and 8 bases at J; junction bases unmatched: 13. Germline loops: CDR1 MGHDK, CDR2 SYGVNS. The chain is built from TRBV25-1 and TRBJ1-4; TRBD1 agrees at 8 bases. This sequence was found in a woman in her forties or fifties with acute or convalescent COVID-19. Sequenced input: peripheral blood. CDR3 sequence (DNA): TGTGCCAGCAGTGAACCCCAGGGGGCGCTTTTCGGGGAAAAACTGTTTTTT. Its translation is CASSEPQGALFGEKLFF.